This T cell receptor (beta chain) emerged from a study of breast tumors, draining lymph nodes, adjacent tissues. The CDR3 sequence is 16 residues long. V gave up 2 bases and J gave up 5 bases; unmatched junction bases: 9. Germline V gene sequence: CDR1 LGHDT, CDR2 YNNKEL (reference sequence). Each CDR3 protein gets one entry after TCRdb re-called the multiplex PCR reads with MiXCR. The repertoire consists of approximately 8,000 distinct CDR3 sequences, with nearly 75% occurring once and the leading ten covering around 45%. Sequencing used tumor-adjacent breast tissue. The chain links TRBV3-1 to TRBJ2-3; TRBD2 aligns across 8 bases. The TCR sequence derives from a female donor with breast cancer. Some clones in this sample may be carry-over from other donors' samples. CDR3 sequence: CASSQLGGGPGDTQYF. Written as DNA, the CDR3 is TGTGCCAGCAGCCAATTGGGCGGGGGGCCGGGAGATACGCAGTATTTT.